What follows are 12 T cell receptor beta chains derived from one specimen sequenced in a study of technical replicates of blood from a few donors (dated by TCRdb to about 2017). Libraries were made using the immunoSEQ multiplex PCR assay. The table was pulled from immuneACCESS by TCRdb, which kept in-frame rearrangements only. Such tables lose some clones; where checked, under half of the loss comes from unresolved V genes, and the rest has no known cause. The sample table lists about 72,000 clones, roughly 89% of them with a count of one. Approximately 0.34% of the sample lies in the top ten. The specimen sequenced was T cells isolated from PBMCs. These receptors originate from a human donor in good health.

The chain is built from TRBV6-1 and TRBJ1-4; a possible D gene is TRBD1 (6 bases). Germline V gene data show CDR1 as MNHNS and CDR2 as SASEGT. The CDR3 covers 15 residues. The V gene lost 4 bases and the J gene lost 5 bases, with 14 bases spanning the gap. This CDR3 is CASSGPQGRNEKLFF. In nucleotides, the CDR3 is TGTGCCAGCAGTGGACCCCAGGGGAGAAATGAAAAACTGTTTTTT.

This chain uses TRBV5-6 with TRBJ2-7, with 10 bases aligning to TRBD2. Trimming removed 4 bases from V and 6 bases from J; junction bases left unmatched: 13. In germline, CDR1 is SGHDT, CDR2 YYEEEE. This CDR3 contains 16 residues. The CDR3 nucleotides are TGTGCCAGCAGCCGGGGGCTAGCGGGAGTCAACCTCGAGCAGTACTTC. Amino acid sequence: CASSRGLAGVNLEQYF.

The J gene is TRBJ2-3, the V gene TRBV29-1; possible D gene TRBD1, 6 bases. The V end was cut by 1 base, the J end by 9 bases, with 14 bases between. The CDR3 is 13 amino acids. The V gene's germline CDR1 is SQVTM and CDR2 ANQGSEA. In DNA, the CDR3 is TGCAGCGTTGAAGGTGGGGCTAGGGGGACGCAGTATTTT. Translation: CSVEGGARGTQYF.

The rearrangement uses TRBV11-3 and TRBJ2-7, with D maybe TRBD2 (5 bases). The CDR3 length is 12 residues. Between the trimmed V and J ends, which lost 3 bases and 3 bases, there was a span of 6 bases. Germline V gives CDR1 SGHNT, CDR2 YENEEA. The chain's CDR3 is CASSFEGYEQYF. The CDR3 DNA sequence: TGTGCCAGCAGCTTTGAGGGCTACGAGCAGTACTTC.

The chain uses TRBV15 and TRBJ1-3; D is ambiguous. Trimming took 0 bases from V and 0 from J, leaving 3 bases between them. The germline gives CDR1 LNHNV, CDR2 YYDKDF (reference sequence). The length of the CDR3 is 14 residues. CDR3 sequence: CATSREHSGNTIYF. CDR3 nucleotide sequence: TGTGCCACCAGCAGAGAACACTCTGGAAACACCATATATTTT. The full variable domain, rest sourced from reference TRBV15 and TRBJ1-3, is DAMVIQNPRYQVTQFGKPVTLSCSQTLNHNVMYWYQQKSSQAPKLLFHYYDKDFNNEADTPDNFQSRRPNTSFCFLDIRSPGLGDTAMYLCATSREHSGNTIYFGEGSWLTVV.

The chain uses TRBV6-4 and TRBJ1-3; no firm D call. V lost 7 bases, J lost 3 bases, and 13 bases lay in between. Germline values: CDR1 MRHNA, CDR2 SNTAGT. There are 14 residues in the CDR3. The CDR3 nucleotides are TGTGCCAGCACCTCGGGAGACTTTGGAAACACCATATATTTT. This sequence encodes CASTSGDFGNTIYF.

The genes are TRBV5-1 and TRBJ2-1; 7 positions agree with TRBD2. Germline CDR1 and CDR2: SGHRS and YFSETQ. J lost 4 bases, V lost 4 bases, and 11 bases had no gene match. CDR3 size: 16 residues. The CDR3 protein is CASSPQAAGSYNEQFF. CDR3 DNA: TGCGCCAGCAGCCCCCAGGCAGCGGGGAGTTACAATGAGCAGTTCTTC. Together with reference TRBV5-1 and TRBJ2-1, the CDR3 gives the full variable domain: KAGVTQTPRYLIKTRGQQVTLSCSPISGHRSVSWYQQTPGQGLQFLFEYFSETQRNKGNFPGRFSGRQFSNSRSEMNVSTLELGDSALYLCASSPQAAGSYNEQFFGPGTRLTVL.

This chain joins TRBV19 and TRBJ1-3; TRBD1 might be the D (6 bases). The germline CDR1 and CDR2 sequences are LNHDA and SQIVND (reference sequence). Trimming shortened V by 6 bases and J by 0 bases, and 15 bases separated the two germline ends. The CDR3 totals 16 residues. DNA for the CDR3: TGTGCCAGTAGCACGGGACAATACCTCTCTGGAAACACCATATATTTT. It codes for CASSTGQYLSGNTIYF. Full variable domain (outside the CDR3, taken from reference TRBV19 and TRBJ1-3): DGGITQSPKYLFRKEGQNVTLSCEQNLNHDAMYWYRQDPGQGLRLIYYSQIVNDFQKGDIAEGYSVSREKKESFPLTVTSAQKNPTAFYLCASSTGQYLSGNTIYFGEGSWLTVV.

V gene TRBV6-5 combines with J gene TRBJ2-1, with D hard to call. Trimming took 5 bases from V and 8 from J, leaving 16 bases between them. This CDR3 spans 14 amino acids. Looked up from germline, CDR1 is MNHEY and CDR2 is SVGAGI. CDR3: CASSLPRRSDEQFF. CDR3 coding DNA: TGTGCCAGCAGTCTACCCCGAAGGAGCGATGAGCAGTTCTTC.

This chain links TRBV5-6 with TRBJ2-7; D is possibly TRBD2 (5 bases). The germline gives CDR1 SGHDT, CDR2 YYEEEE. The length of the CDR3 is 15 residues. With 3 bases removed from V and 2 bases from J, the gap between germline ends came to 15 bases. The CDR3 nucleotides read TGTGCCAGCAGCTCGACTAACGAGGTCCCCTACGAGCAGTACTTC. Translation: CASSSTNEVPYEQYF.

The chain couples TRBV9 to TRBJ2-7; TRBD2 matches 8 bases. The ends lost 5 bases at V and 6 bases at J; junction bases unmatched: 13. The CDR3 covers 15 residues. Germline V lookup: CDR1 SGDLS, CDR2 YYNGEE. The CDR3 region has the DNA TGTGCCAGCAGTTCGGGGGGGGCTACATCAGGCGAGCAGTACTTC. Its protein product is CASSSGGATSGEQYF.

The rearrangement joins TRBV14 to TRBJ2-1; D is possibly TRBD2 (5 bases). CDR1 is SGHDN and CDR2 is FVKESK in the germline V gene. V shed 5 bases and J shed 6 bases, with 14 bases lying between them. This CDR3 comprises 14 residues. The CDR3 nucleotides read TGTGCCAGCAGCTCGATGAGAGGGATCAATGAGCAGTTCTTC. Amino acid sequence: CASSSMRGINEQFF.